Sequencing of this TCR beta chain was carried out in a study of T cell repertoires in cytomegalovirus infection. Looking at the study overall: Through public TCR beta signatures, both CMV infection and matching HLA type were indicated. Regarding the study as a whole: Clonotypes of TCR beta that were HLA-C-restricted and CMV-specific dominated the ex vivo response.

This clonotype was found a few times. As yet, its antigen is unknown. This CDR3 is built from 14 residues. The germline CDR1 and CDR2 sequences are SEHNR and FQNEAQ (reference sequence). V was pared by 7 bases and J by 3 bases, with 15 bases between. MiXCR, run by TCRdb on the reads, gives a single entry per CDR3 protein. Here the sample spans over 55,000 distinct CDR3 sequences, around 20% being singletons. This clonotype originated in a human donor in good health (CMV status not recorded). Some clones in this sample may be carry-over from other donors' samples. The specimen comprised CD8+ T cells from cultured PBMCs, sampled from culture after CMV antigen stimulation. This sequence joins TRBV7-9 and TRBJ1-2; D is undetermined. In DNA form, the CDR3 reads TGTGCCAGCACCCCCCCGCGCGCGGACTATGGCTACACCTTC. This sequence encodes CASTPPRADYGYTF.